This record looks at one T cell receptor (beta chain) sequence and its context. This clone was picked up a small number of times. No antigen is known for it. The record has no base qualities; no much larger clone is one base away. The time point label, as the study defines it: time of PML onset. In the paper's terms, the treatment or condition label means: on natalizumab therapy at sampling. PML diagnosis was based on clinical and MRI findings and was confirmed by detection of JC virus DNA in cerebrospinal fluid. PML in the natalizumab-treated patients developed after between about 16 and 56 months of natalizumab therapy. Interferon beta had previously been received by all listed patients, and all PML patients were female. At the time of PML onset, T3 blood samples were collected. Isolation of peripheral blood mononuclear cells was performed by Ficoll-Hypaque density gradient centrifugation. CDR1 and CDR2, looked up from the germline V gene, are MNHNS and SASEGT. Inclusive of the bounding cysteine and phenylalanine, the CDR3 is 16 residues long. Only the CDR3 part of the read is kept: 48 bases, read in frame from the first base. The germline ends are 13 bases apart after V is trimmed by 4 bases and J by 0 bases.

Using the immunoSEQ two-step multiplex PCR at survey-level depth, TRB CDR3 regions were amplified from genomic DNA. To estimate template counts and remove amplification bias, each PCR was spiked with synthetic inline TR CDR3 controls covering all V-J pairings. Reads were processed so that amplification and sequencing bias were reduced, and quantification was performed against synthetic TR CDR3 analogs. As for the original processing: Raw data were processed in ImmunoSEQ Analyzer, with out-of-frame sequences and CDR3s containing stop codons removed, and genes were named according to IMGT nomenclature. Repertoire diversity was summarized as normalized Shannon entropy, defined as 1 minus Pielou's evenness. TRB sequences were treated as identical only when sharing V gene, J gene and CDR3. Public PML clonotypes were CDR3s found in two or more PML-onset samples but not found earlier, in controls, or in public databases. Positional CDR3 amino acid composition was analyzed in Skylign with the observed count method. Drawn from immuneACCESS, this table holds only the in-frame rearrangements with V and J called that TCRdb kept. Clones are partly lost; checked studies trace under half to an unresolved V gene and leave the rest unexplained. The DNA was the basis for D and trimming; V, J and clone size are from that table. For this sample there are roughly 32,000 clones; roughly 89% appear just once. Together, the top ten hold around 6% of the sample.

This entry belongs to a study of multiple sclerosis patients with progressive multifocal leukoencephalopathy (dated by TCRdb to about 2019). Study-level background: The study examined peripheral T and B cells of MS patients who developed PML (4 under natalizumab, 1 after alemtuzumab) and treated patients who did not. The study was designed to detect JC virus-specific or public T-cell expansions arising at the time of PML onset. A couple of patients on natalizumab who later developed PML were tracked over time from before therapy, through 6 and 12 months, up to PML onset.

The research as a whole found: Analysis was limited to peripheral blood, even though cerebrospinal fluid or brain lymphocytes might be more informative for natalizumab-associated PML. Because of the small, descriptive cohort, whether findings reflect JC virus infection or general immunocompromise remained unclear. Only PML patients had TRB clones above 0.5% frequency, but the clones expanded at PML onset were already present before and during natalizumab therapy. No common TRBV or TRBJ gene usage or preferential TRBV-TRBJ pairings were detected when PML developed. Less diverse TRB repertoires in most PML patients were suggested by lower normalized Shannon entropy, whereas values near 1 were observed in the natalizumab-treated controls.

The sequence was collected from a woman aged 40 to 50 with progressive multifocal leukoencephalopathy. The chain couples TRBV6-1 to TRBJ1-3, and TRBD1 may be the D gene, going by 5 matching bases. The material was PBMCs, obtained from a patient treated with natalizumab. The nucleotide sequence is given as TGTGCCAGCAGTGCCTTCTCAGGGAGCTCTGGAAACACCATATATTTT. This translates into CASSAFSGSSGNTIYF.